Following are 10 T cell receptor beta chains from one sample sequenced in a study of tumor and adjacent non-tumor tissue in lung cancer. This sample's RNA came from whole unsorted tissue. The normal lung tissue was taken more than 3 cm from the tumor edge. The library came from three nested PCR rounds adapted from ARM-PCR protocols. MiXCR, run by TCRdb on the multiplex PCR reads, gives a single entry per CDR3 protein. The sample includes about 110,000 distinct CDR3 sequences, 60% to 65% of them seen just once. Source material: distant non-tumor lung tissue. These receptors were collected from a man aged 55 to 70 with non-small cell lung cancer.

This clonotype has just one count. CDR3 nucleotide sequence: TGTGCCAACAGGGGACGGGACGGCACTGAAGCTTTCTTT. Protein: CANRGRDGTEAFF. This sequence joins TRBV28 and TRBJ1-1; TRBD1 matches 7 bases. This CDR3 is 13 amino acids long. The J segment lost 4 bases and the V segment lost 10 bases, leaving 9 bases of the junction unmatched. Germline V CDR1 and CDR2: MDHEN, SYDVKM.

This clonotype has a count of ten or more. The rearrangement uses TRBV25-1 and TRBJ2-7; maybe TRBD2 (5 bases). Trimming took off 4 bases at V and 0 bases at J, with 10 bases between the two ends. Germline CDR1 reads MGHDK; CDR2 reads SYGVNS. This CDR3 is built from 14 residues. CDR3 residues: CASSVASSSYEQYF. The CDR3 DNA sequence: TGTGCCAGCAGTGTAGCGTCCAGCTCCTACGAGCAGTACTTC.

The chain couples TRBV9 to TRBJ2-5; either TRBD1 or TRBD2 may supply D (5 bases each). The CDR3 length is 14 residues. V shed 4 bases and J shed 2 bases, with 12 bases lying between them. From germline, CDR1 is SGDLS and CDR2 YYNGEE. In DNA form, the CDR3 reads TGTGCCAGCAGCCAGCTGGGGGTTCAAGAGACCCAGTACTTC. Its protein is CASSQLGVQETQYF.

The chain uses TRBV4-2 and TRBJ2-7, with 10 bases identical to TRBD2. With 2 bases clipped from V and 4 bases from J, the junction kept 11 bases outside the gene matches. CDR1 is LGHNA and CDR2 is YNFKEQ in the germline V gene. The CDR3 has 17 residues. The CDR3 sequence is CASSQLGAGGLMYEQYF. The CDR3, as DNA: TGTGCCAGCAGCCAACTTGGAGCGGGAGGGCTGATGTACGAGCAGTACTTC.

This clonotype turned up a few times. The chain combines TRBV7-2 with TRBJ2-3, with 9 bases lining up with TRBD2. Germline CDR1 SGHTA, CDR2 FQGNSA. The CDR3 has 18 amino acids. V shed 1 base, J shed 1 base, and the junction held 9 bases outside the gene matches. CDR3: CASSLGGGAGGRTDTQYF. For the CDR3, the DNA is TGTGCCAGCAGCTTAGGAGGAGGAGCGGGAGGTCGCACAGATACGCAGTATTTT.

This clonotype was seen at least ten times. The chain is built from TRBV6-6 and TRBJ1-1; D not certain. Germline V gene data show CDR1 as MNHNY and CDR2 as SVGAGI (reference sequence). CDR3 length equals 14 residues. The ends were cut back, 6 bases at V and 1 base at J, with 12 bases in the middle. The chain's CDR3 is CASRPWQENTEAFF. The CDR3 DNA reads TGTGCCAGCAGACCATGGCAGGAGAACACTGAAGCTTTCTTT.

Turning to this clonotype: A much larger clone lies one base from this, so it may be a read error. The chain recombines TRBV7-8 with TRBJ2-7; possibly TRBD1 for D (5 bases). Germline V lookup: CDR1 SGHVS, CDR2 FQNEAQ. The V end lost 7 bases, the J end lost 1 base, and 20 bases lay between the germline ends. The CDR3 runs 16 residues. CDR3 sequence: CASNHLLTTDSYEQYF. For the CDR3, the DNA is TGTGCCAGCAACCACCTTCTTACGACAGATTCCTACGAGCAGTACTTC.

Regarding this clonotype: The junction does not match germline at one end; this may be a read error. This chain connects TRBV12-3 or TRBV12-4 to TRBJ2-7; no firm D call. CDR3 length equals 11 residues. The CDR3 loop is CASNLYYGQYF. CDR3 bases: TGTGCCAGCAATCTCTACTACGGGCAGTACTTC.

This clonotype showed up many times. J is TRBJ1-4 and V is TRBV4-1; tentatively, D is TRBD1 (6 bases). The CDR3 covers 16 residues. Per the germline V gene, CDR1 is MGHRA and CDR2 is YSYEKL. Deletions cut 2 bases from V and 7 bases from J, with 17 bases between. CDR3 sequence: CASSQLSGGLGEKLFF. CDR3 sequence (DNA): TGCGCCAGCAGCCAACTCTCGGGGGGCCTCGGTGAAAAACTGTTTTTT.

With regard to this clonotype: Germline and junction disagree at one end, which may indicate a read error. V is TRBV28 and J is TRBJ1-5; 8 bases match TRBD1. CDR3 length equals 16 residues. The germline gives CDR1 MDHEN, CDR2 SYDVKM. The CDR3 bases are TGTACCAGCAGTCAAGGGGGCAGGGGGCCGGATCAGCCCCAGCATTTT. It yields the protein CTSSQGGRGPDQPQHF.